One T cell receptor beta chain is described in this entry. Its antigen remains undetermined. The sample holds no much larger clone one base away, and base qualities are not on file. The data belong to a study of cytomegalovirus exposure and HLA in healthy donors (dated by TCRdb to 2016 to 2017). In the study overall: According to an earlier analysis of 450 to 650 of the donors, about 179 million T cells yielded over 90 million unique TCR beta sequences and more than 250 Gb of sequence data. About 330 gigabases of sequencing data and 91 million or so unique TCR sequences made up an early release that covered around 640 HLA-typed donors. In a later analysis, previously published TCR beta repertoires from several hundred donors were re-analyzed and high-resolution HLA genotyping was added so that TCR occurrence patterns could be studied. Of the approximately 370 genotyped donors, over 80% were placed in the genetic ancestry cluster associated with self-reported Caucasian donors. Every discovery cohort repertoire had been produced on one sequencing platform. To predict cytomegalovirus infection status, the study brought together high-throughput TCR immunosequencing, statistical association of individual TCRs with disease status, and machine learning. Donor age, sex, ethnicity and CMV serostatus were compiled together with the repertoire data. Genome-wide SNP genotypes for about 65% of the 666 donors were used in a later genetic analysis, which treated that subset as a discovery cohort. Typing coverage differed by locus: A, B, C, DRB1 and DQB1 were typed in about 629-640 donors, DQA1 in about 510, DPA1 in 600 to 610, and DPB1 in 400 to 480. Class I and class II HLA loci were covered by the typing at four-digit resolution. Rather than using new phenotypic data, the later analysis identified candidate immune exposures from TCR beta sequences and from how often those sequences occurred across donors. The T cell repertoires of around 730 subjects were profiled by immunosequencing and related to cytomegalovirus serostatus. Because of strong linkage in the cohort, roughly five DR-DQ haplotypes were treated as single units for association and clustering. The study aimed to test whether signatures of past pathogen exposure could be identified by cataloging public T cell receptors. A separate validation cohort of some 130 different subjects was used in addition to the roughly 700-subject first cohort. An earlier analysis of roughly 580 of the donors used high-throughput TCR beta sequencing to judge whether each TCR beta V gene segment behaved as functional or pseudogenic. On average, around 200,000 unique TCR beta nucleotide sequences were sequenced per donor among a few hundred genotyped donors of the cohort, with roughly 18% of those sequences being non-productive. Beyond this particular receptor, the publication reports: A later analysis found that HLA-associated TCR beta chains were more clonally expanded and had lower generation probabilities than equally common non-associated chains. A further reported finding was that TCR beta sequences accurately predicted the HLA-A and HLA-B alleles for most subjects in the first cohort. An association between a missense DCLRE1C variant and V-gene and J-gene trimming of TCR beta chains was found in a later genetic analysis and replicated in an independent cohort. According to a later analysis, parvovirus B19, influenza, CMV and Epstein-Barr virus appeared linked to several top co-occurrence clusters. In the study, 150 to 200 TCR beta chains were listed as associated with cytomegalovirus. In a later analysis, the rate of TCR association differed among HLA loci, with DRB1 alleles having the most associated TCRs and HLA-C alleles having the fewest. HLA typing was unavailable for some donors at each locus, so association tests used only the typed subset. When HLA alleles, especially DR and DQ, strongly co-occurred, attributing TCR associations to individual alleles was difficult. Compared with the 666-donor mean, donors in an Asian-associated ancestry cluster had fewer N-insertions in productive TCRs, according to a later genetic analysis. In an earlier analysis of fewer than 700 of the donors, most TCR beta V segments appeared in productive rearrangements about 87% or about 30% of the time, broadly matching IMGT annotations. Linkage disequilibrium might explain the correlated functional status among segregating V segments, but an unknown experimental factor could not be excluded. The authors suggested that the approach could potentially be extended to other disease states and immunological phenotypes. The earlier analysis of 587 of the donors excluded some 15 rarely observed V segments, including chromosome 9 orphons, because counts were too low. Immune exposure information for the cohort was limited to CMV serostatus. At a false discovery rate of 0.05, a later analysis linked roughly 17,000 TCR beta sequences to specific HLA alleles. Most TCR sequences were seen in very few donors, while some public TCRs were found in many individuals. This cohort had only TCR beta chains sequenced, and the lack of alpha or paired-chain data limited which features could be detected. The 87-base-pair reads could not distinguish some IMGT-functional V segments, including TRBV6-2 and TRBV6-3, so those segments were excluded. A cluster of highly shared sequence variants was judged likely to be a technical artifact of the sequencing pipeline. In vitro tests confirmed that a few of the cytomegalovirus-associated TCR beta chains recognize cytomegalovirus antigens. The classifier was reported to diagnose cytomegalovirus status with high specificity and sensitivity in both the original and validation cohorts. According to a later analysis, most CMV-associated TCR beta chains appeared to be HLA-restricted, and the HLA associations seemed to be driven largely by CMV exposure. Roughly uniform sequencing depth across donors was assumed in presence/absence analyses, although this assumption may not hold.

In total, roughly 670 healthy bone marrow donors made up the cohort. At the time of sampling, all cohort members were nominally healthy, though unrecorded immune exposures were likely present. The donor tested CMV seropositive, placing the donor among the 250 to 350 seropositive members of the cohort. Every donor gave a peripheral blood sample, and the peripheral blood mononuclear cells from that sample were used for TCR beta sequencing. The Qiagen DNeasy Blood Extraction Kit was used to extract genomic DNA from the blood cell samples. The library was built by means of the immunoSEQ multiplex PCR assay. For the multiplex PCR, a mixture combining 60 forward primers for TCR Vbeta segments and 13 reverse primers for TCR Jbeta segments was used. The CDR3 region of rearranged TCR beta genes was amplified from genomic DNA with a multiplex PCR assay. The Illumina HiSeq System was used to sequence the amplified TCR beta libraries as 87-base-pair reads. As for how the authors treated the data: Across the 666 repertoires, a later analysis counted 75 million to 90 million unique TCR beta chains, 8.5 million to 12 million of which were shared by at least two donors. To remove PCR and sequencing errors, raw reads were error-corrected and collapsed into unique sequences using a nearest-neighbor algorithm that merged closely related sequences. Alignment of CDR3 sequences to IMGT reference sequences was used to assign V, D and J gene segments. For a sequence to be retained, at least a six-nucleotide match to both a V gene segment and a J gene segment was required. A rearrangement counted as productive if the CDR3 had no stop codons and remained in frame with V and J, and every other rearrangement counted as non-productive. Following IMGT convention, CDR3 was defined as the stretch from the second conserved V-encoded cysteine up to the conserved J-encoded phenylalanine. The earlier analysis of 587 of the donors excluded sequences that lacked an unambiguous match to a single V gene segment. In an earlier analysis of 500 to 750 of the donors, V segments were called functional above 56.7% productive rearrangements and were called segregating when the between-donor standard deviation exceeded 5%. A statistical classification framework was developed to diagnose cytomegalovirus status using the catalog of TCR beta chain sequences. V and J gene assignment, in a later analysis, came from comparing TCR nucleotide sequences with IMGT/GENE-DB human TR gene sequences. The TCRdist pipeline was used in a later analysis to assign CDR3 sequences and most-parsimonious VDJ recombination scenarios. In a later analysis, each TCR beta chain was defined by its CDR3 amino acid sequence together with its V-gene family, and reads without a unique V-gene family were excluded. In a later analysis, 550 to 650 highly shared, low-generation-probability nucleotide sequences were removed to address suspected cross-contamination and a sequencing artifact. In a later analysis, a clonal expansion index for each public chain was calculated from normalized within-repertoire ranks of inferred template counts. A later analysis computed generation probabilities with a VDJ recombination model fitted to out-of-frame rearrangements, and checked the results against IGoR. In a later analysis, TCR-TCR, TCR-HLA and TCR-CMV co-occurrence was scored with hypergeometric tests, and a repertoire-size bias correction was applied to TCR pairs. A later analysis estimated false discovery rates by permuting HLA or CMV assignments 20 times. In a later analysis, co-occurring TCRs were grouped with DBSCAN, and TCRdist sequence similarity was added when clustering was performed within HLA-allele-positive subsets. Co-occurrence clustering excluded repertoires with fewer than 30,000 or more than 120,000 public chains, plus five with anomalous nucleotide sharing. Drawn from immuneACCESS, this table holds only the in-frame rearrangements with V and J called that TCRdb kept. Clones are partly lost; checked studies trace under half to an unresolved V gene and leave the rest unexplained. Clone size and V and J calls were adopted from that table, with D and trimming inferred from the DNA. This sample has some 160,000 clones in its table, and approximately 75% of those were observed once. Of the sample, 2% to 2.5% falls within the top ten clones.

The CDR3 starts with the cysteine, ends with the phenylalanine, and has 14 residues. Only the CDR3 region is kept as DNA, spanning 42 bases read in frame from base 1. Based on the germline V gene, the CDR1 and CDR2 sequences are WSHSY and SAAADI. V loses 5 bases at its end and J loses 4 bases; junction bases beyond the gene matches: 3. This receptor was obtained from a man aged 50 to 59 in good health and CMV-seropositive. The source material was PBMCs. This chain is built from TRBV10-2 and TRBJ2-3; TRBD2 agrees with 10 junctional bases. The encoded CDR3 is CASSPGLASDTQYF. The nucleotide sequence reads as follows: TGCGCCAGCAGTCCGGGACTAGCGTCAGATACGCAGTATTTT.